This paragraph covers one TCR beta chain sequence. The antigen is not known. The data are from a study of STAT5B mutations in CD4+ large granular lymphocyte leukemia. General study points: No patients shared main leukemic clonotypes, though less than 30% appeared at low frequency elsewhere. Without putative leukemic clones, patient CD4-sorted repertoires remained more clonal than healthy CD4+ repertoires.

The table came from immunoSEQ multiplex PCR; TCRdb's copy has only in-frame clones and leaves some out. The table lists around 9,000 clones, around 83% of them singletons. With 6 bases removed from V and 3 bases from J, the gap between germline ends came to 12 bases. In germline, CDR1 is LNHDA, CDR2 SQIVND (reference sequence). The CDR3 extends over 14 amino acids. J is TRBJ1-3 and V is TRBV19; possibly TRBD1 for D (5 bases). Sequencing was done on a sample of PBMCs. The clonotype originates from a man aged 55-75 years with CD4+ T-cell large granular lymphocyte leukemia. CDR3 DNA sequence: TGTGCCAGTAGCCCTCAGGGCTATGGAAACACCATATATTTT. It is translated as CASSPQGYGNTIYF.